The rows below give T cell receptor beta chains drawn from one sample of a study of CD8+ T cells in alopecia areata. The repertoire was sequenced with immunoSEQ multiplex PCR; TCRdb's copy has only in-frame clones and lacks some. Of approximately 180,000 clones listed, roughly 63% are singletons. The sample was CD4+ T cells sorted from blood, taken at week 0. The receptor set was obtained from a human donor with alopecia areata. The CDR3 runs from the conserved cysteine through the conserved F or W. A D gene is named only where the DNA matches it firmly. Clone size is shown for a subset of rows, as once, few, many or a class of expanded clone.

J: TRBJ1-1
V: TRBV29-1
size: -
D: -
DNA: TGCAGCATCCGAACAGGAGATAACACTGAAGCTTTCTTT
CDR3: CSIRTGDNTEAFF

J: TRBJ2-1
V: TRBV20-1
size: few
D: -
DNA: TGCAGTGCTCATCAAGGGGGTGAGCAGTTCTTC
CDR3: CSAHQGGEQFF

J: TRBJ1-6
V: TRBV30
size: -
D: -
DNA: TGTGCCTGGAGTCCAACGGGCCCCAATTCACCCCTCCACTTT
CDR3: CAWSPTGPNSPLHF

J: TRBJ1-1
V: TRBV30
size: -
D: -
DNA: TGTGCCTGGAAATCGGGGATGAACACTGAAGCTTTCTTT
CDR3: CAWKSGMNTEAFF

J: TRBJ2-7
V: TRBV29-1
size: few
D: -
DNA: TGCAGCGTTGAATTTCCTAGCTCGTCCTACGAGCAGTACTTC
CDR3: CSVEFPSSSYEQYF

J: TRBJ2-7
V: TRBV7-9
size: -
D: -
DNA: TGTGCCAGCAGAGTACAGGGGGGGAACGAGCAGTACTTC
CDR3: CASRVQGGNEQYF

J: TRBJ2-1
V: TRBV7-2
size: -
D: TRBD1
DNA: TGTGCCAGCAGCACAGGGGGTAATGAGCAGTTCTTC
CDR3: CASSTGGNEQFF

J: TRBJ1-2
V: TRBV25-1
size: once
D: -
DNA: TGTGCCAGCAGTGATTTGGGGGACGGAGGCTACACCTTC
CDR3: CASSDLGDGGYTF

J: TRBJ1-2
V: TRBV5-1
size: -
D: TRBD1
DNA: TGCGCCAGCAGCTTACCCAAGGGACAGGGTAACTATGGCTACACCTTC
CDR3: CASSLPKGQGNYGYTF

J: TRBJ2-5
V: TRBV2
size: -
D: -
DNA: TGTGCCAGCAACCGGGACGGATCCCAGTACTTC
CDR3: CASNRDGSQYF

J: TRBJ1-2
V: TRBV2
size: -
D: -
DNA: TGTGCCAGCAGTGACCGGTATGGCTACACCTTC
CDR3: CASSDRYGYTF

J: TRBJ2-7
V: TRBV29-1
size: once
D: -
DNA: TGCAGCGTTGAAGCACGGGACTCCTACGAGCAGTACTTC
CDR3: CSVEARDSYEQYF

J: TRBJ1-2
V: TRBV4-3
size: few
D: -
DNA: TGCGCCAGCAGCCAAGATTTACCTGGGATATCGCGAGGCTACACCTTC
CDR3: CASSQDLPGISRGYTF

J: TRBJ1-2
V: TRBV5-1
size: once
D: -
DNA: TGCGCCAGCAGCTTGGATCGCGGGGCCGGCTACACCTTC
CDR3: CASSLDRGAGYTF

J: TRBJ2-1
V: TRBV4-3
size: -
D: -
DNA: TGCGCCAGCAGCCAAGAGTCGATCGGGAGATCCTACAATGAGCAGTTCTTC
CDR3: CASSQESIGRSYNEQFF

J: TRBJ2-1
V: TRBV30
size: -
D: -
DNA: TGTGCCTGGAGTAGAGGGAACAATGAGCAGTTCTTC
CDR3: CAWSRGNNEQFF

J: TRBJ1-4
V: TRBV29-1
size: few
D: -
DNA: TGCAGCGTGATCGACCGGGACACCAATGAAAAACTGTTTTTT
CDR3: CSVIDRDTNEKLFF

J: TRBJ1-5
V: TRBV4-3
size: -
D: -
DNA: TGCGCCAGCAGCCCAGAGGTGGGAGAGCAGCCCCAGCATTTT
CDR3: CASSPEVGEQPQHF

J: TRBJ1-1
V: TRBV27
size: -
D: -
DNA: TGTGCCAGCAGCTCTCGTCCAGGGTACGACACTGAAGCTTTCTTT
CDR3: CASSSRPGYDTEAFF

J: TRBJ1-5
V: TRBV7-9
size: -
D: -
DNA: TGTGCCAGCAGCCTGGACAGCCGAGGGAATCAGCCCCAGCATTTT
CDR3: CASSLDSRGNQPQHF

J: TRBJ2-1
V: TRBV4-3
size: -
D: -
DNA: TGCGCCAGCAGCCAAGAAGGCTCTCGGACGGATGAGCAGTTCTTC
CDR3: CASSQEGSRTDEQFF

J: TRBJ1-1
V: TRBV30
size: -
D: -
DNA: TGTGCCTGGAGCTACGGGGGAGCCTCAAACACTGAAGCTTTCTTT
CDR3: CAWSYGGASNTEAFF

J: TRBJ1-5
V: TRBV10-3
size: -
D: -
DNA: TGTGCCATTCGTCAGGAGGGAGGCAATCAGCCCCAGCATTTT
CDR3: CAIRQEGGNQPQHF

J: TRBJ2-3
V: TRBV7-9
size: -
D: -
DNA: TGTGCCAGCAGCCTAGGTGCGAATACGCAGTATTTT
CDR3: CASSLGANTQYF

J: TRBJ2-7
V: TRBV6-6
size: -
D: TRBD1
DNA: TGTGCCAGCAGTCAAACAGGGGCAAACGAGCAGTACTTC
CDR3: CASSQTGANEQYF

J: TRBJ1-1
V: TRBV4-3
size: -
D: -
DNA: TGCGCCAGCAGCCAAGCGGATGGAGGGGGATATCATTCGGGAGCTTTCTTT
CDR3: CASSQADGGGYHSGAFF

J: TRBJ1-2
V: TRBV9
size: -
D: TRBD1
DNA: TGTGCCAGCAGCCTTCAGGACAGGGCCTATGGCTACACCTTC
CDR3: CASSLQDRAYGYTF